Listed here are 6 T cell receptor beta chains from one sample, sequenced in a study of T cell responses to AZD1222 COVID-19 vaccine. Produced via immunoSEQ multiplex PCR; TCRdb's table is partial and in-frame only. The data show 90,000 to 140,000 clones, roughly 91% seen once. The material was peripheral blood, obtained on day 0 of AZD1222 vaccination. Receptors were obtained from an adult in good health.

The chain uses TRBV19 and TRBJ2-6; D assignment may be TRBD1 or TRBD2 (5 bases each). The CDR3 sequence is 16 residues long. Germline V gene data show CDR1 as LNHDA and CDR2 as SQIVND (reference sequence). Trimming took off 6 bases at V and 0 bases at J, with 12 bases between the two ends. The CDR3 nucleotides are TGTGCCAGTAGCGCCGGGACGCACTCTGGGGCCAACGTCCTGACTTTC. Its protein product is CASSAGTHSGANVLTF.

The chain uses TRBV11-3 and TRBJ2-3; D is perhaps TRBD2 (6 bases). With 1 base removed from V and 1 base from J, the gap between germline ends came to 12 bases. This CDR3 is built from 16 residues. Germline CDR1 SGHNT, CDR2 YENEEA. Written as DNA, the CDR3 is TGTGCCAGCAGCTTAGGATCGGGAGACGGCACAGATACGCAGTATTTT. Residues: CASSLGSGDGTDTQYF.

J is TRBJ2-7 and V is TRBV13; 15 nucleotides line up with TRBD2. Per germline, CDR1 PRHDT and CDR2 FYEKMQ (reference sequence). With 4 bases clipped from V and 2 bases from J, the junction kept 6 bases outside the gene matches. The CDR3 runs to 17 residues. DNA of the CDR3: TGTGCCAGCAGCTCCAGGACTAGCGGGAGGGCCACCTACGAGCAGTACTTC. Protein product: CASSSRTSGRATYEQYF. Full variable domain (outside the CDR3, taken from reference TRBV13 and TRBJ2-7): AAGVIQSPRHLIKEKRETATLKCYPIPRHDTVYWYQQGPGQDPQFLISFYEKMQSDKGSIPDRFSAQQFSDYHSELNMSSLELGDSALYFCASSSRTSGRATYEQYFGPGTRLTVT.

The rearrangement uses TRBV30 and TRBJ2-1, with unresolved D. The germline V and J ends were trimmed by 2 bases and 15 bases, with 17 bases remaining between them. Germline lookup yields CDR1 GTSNPN and CDR2 SVGIG (reference sequence). The CDR3 extends over 12 amino acids. CDR3 loop: CAWSPSGTKPFF. As DNA, the CDR3 is TGTGCCTGGAGTCCTTCTGGCACCAAGCCGTTCTTC.

Of note for this clone: The same CDR3 can be traced to other DNA sequences in this sample. The CDR3 DNA sequence: TGTGCCAGCAGTTTGGGAACTGAAGCTTTCTTT. Its translation: CASSLGTEAFF. The J gene is TRBJ1-1, the V gene TRBV6-2 or TRBV6-3, with D hard to call. The germline CDR1 and CDR2 sequences are MNHEY and SVGEGT. Trimming took 4 bases from V and 5 from J, leaving 5 bases between them. The CDR3 is made up of 11 amino acids.

V gene TRBV4-2 combines with J gene TRBJ1-3, with D possibly matching TRBD1 (6 bases). Looked up from germline, CDR1 is LGHNA and CDR2 is YNFKEQ. This CDR3 is built from 16 residues. The ends were cut back, 1 base at V and 3 bases at J, with 13 bases in the middle. Written as DNA, the CDR3 is TGTGCCAGCAGCCAAGCCCCCAGGGGAGGTGGAAACACCATATATTTT. Translation gives CASSQAPRGGGNTIYF.